This entry lists 2 T cell receptor beta chains sequenced from one sample in a study of cytomegalovirus exposure and HLA in healthy donors. The data were produced by immunoSEQ multiplex PCR, yet TCRdb's version contains in-frame clones alone and is incomplete. Of about 120,000 clones listed, 88% are singletons. Sequencing was carried out using PBMCs. These receptors all stem from a woman aged 18-35 years in good health and CMV-seropositive.

J is TRBJ1-3 and V is TRBV19, with 10 nucleotides matching TRBD1. The CDR3 spans 18 residues. The germline V gene has CDR1 LNHDA and CDR2 SQIVND (reference sequence). Trimming took 8 bases from V and 0 from J; bases not matched to a gene: 13. The CDR3 protein is CASLPRDRGFLSGNTIYF. Written as DNA, the CDR3 is TGTGCCAGTCTGCCCCGGGACAGGGGCTTCCTCTCTGGAAACACCATATATTTT.

A word on this clone: The sample contains more than one DNA sequence encoding this CDR3. The gene calls are TRBV7-2 and TRBJ2-1; TRBD2 matches at 7 bases. V dropped 1 base and J dropped 9; count of bases not matched to a gene: 3. CDR3 length: 13 residues. The V gene's germline CDR1 is SGHTA and CDR2 FQGNSA. CDR3 sequence: CASSLGLAGEQFF. The DNA of the CDR3 is TGTGCCAGCAGCTTAGGATTAGCGGGTGAGCAGTTCTTC.